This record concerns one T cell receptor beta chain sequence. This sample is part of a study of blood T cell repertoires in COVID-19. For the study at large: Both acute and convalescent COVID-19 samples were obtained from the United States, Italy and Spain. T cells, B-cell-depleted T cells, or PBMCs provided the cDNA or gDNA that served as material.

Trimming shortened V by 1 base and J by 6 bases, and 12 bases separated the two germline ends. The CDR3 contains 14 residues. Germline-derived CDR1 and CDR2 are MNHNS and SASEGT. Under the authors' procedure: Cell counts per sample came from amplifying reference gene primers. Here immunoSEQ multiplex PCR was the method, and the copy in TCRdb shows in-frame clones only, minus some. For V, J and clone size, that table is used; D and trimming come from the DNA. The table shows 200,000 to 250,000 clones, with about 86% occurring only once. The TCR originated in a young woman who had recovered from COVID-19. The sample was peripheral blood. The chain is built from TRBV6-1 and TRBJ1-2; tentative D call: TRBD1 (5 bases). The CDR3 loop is CASSEVGERDGYTF. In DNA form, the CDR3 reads TGTGCCAGCAGTGAAGTAGGGGAACGGGATGGCTACACCTTC.